Listed below are T cell receptor beta chains from one sample, sequenced in a study of Ad26.COV2.S vaccination and SARS-CoV-2 variants. The repertoire was sequenced with immunoSEQ multiplex PCR; TCRdb's copy has only in-frame clones and lacks some. The table records roughly 680,000 clones, around 90% of them present only once. The specimen comprised peripheral blood, sampled in a trial of Ad26.COV2.S vaccine versus placebo. The receptors here all came from a person between 18 and 65 years old who received the Ad26.COV2.S COVID-19 vaccine or a placebo. Both conserved end residues are part of each CDR3. A D gene is named only where the DNA matches it firmly. Only some rows state a clone size, as once, few, many or a class for expanded clones.

>.|TRBV6-1|.|TRBJ1-2
CASSEPWDGYTF
TGTGCCAGCAGTGAGCCTTGGGACGGCTACACCTTC
>TRBD1|TRBV18|.|TRBJ1-3
CASSDGTVSGNTIYF
TGTGCCAGCTCAGACGGGACAGTCTCTGGAAACACCATATATTTT
>TRBD1|TRBV6-2/TRBV6-3|.|TRBJ1-5
CASSYGQGGNQPQHF
TGTGCCAGCAGTTACGGGCAGGGGGGCAATCAGCCCCAGCATTTT
>.|TRBV5-6|.|TRBJ1-2
CASRVGPNYGYTF
TGTGCCAGCAGAGTGGGACCGAACTATGGCTACACCTTC
>TRBD1|TRBV5-6|once|TRBJ1-6
CASSRDRGDSPLHF
TGTGCCAGCAGCCGGGACAGGGGAGATTCACCCCTCCACTTT
>.|TRBV4-2|few|TRBJ2-1
CASSLRTTVAGNEQFF
TGTGCCAGCAGCCTTAGAACGACAGTGGCGGGCAATGAGCAGTTCTTC
>TRBD1|TRBV7-2|.|TRBJ2-7
CASSPALRGRRPYEQYF
TGTGCCAGCAGCCCAGCGCTCAGGGGGCGCCGTCCCTACGAGCAGTACTTC
>.|TRBV5-1|.|TRBJ1-5
CASSFTGDSNQPQHF
TGCGCCAGCAGCTTTACTGGGGATAGCAATCAGCCCCAGCATTTT
>.|TRBV5-1|.|TRBJ2-5
CASSLRQTGETQYF
TGCGCCAGCAGCTTAAGACAAACGGGGGAGACCCAGTACTTC
>.|TRBV2|.|TRBJ1-6
CASSRGTTNSPLHF
TGTGCCAGTAGTCGTGGGACCACTAATTCACCCCTCCACTTT
>.|TRBV30|.|TRBJ1-1
CAWSGVAEAFF
TGTGCCTGGAGCGGGGTGGCTGAAGCTTTCTTT
>TRBD1|TRBV15|.|TRBJ1-2
CATSRRSGTANYGYTF
TGTGCCACCAGCAGAAGATCCGGGACAGCTAACTATGGCTACACCTTC
>.|TRBV30|.|TRBJ1-6
CAWGPHGALSPLHF
TGTGCCTGGGGGCCCCATGGGGCTCTTTCCCCCCTCCACTTT
>.|TRBV5-6|few|TRBJ1-6
CASSPYFRGGGNSPLHF
TGTGCCAGCAGCCCGTATTTCCGGGGGGGAGGCAATTCACCCCTCCACTTT
>.|TRBV15|once|TRBJ1-2
CATSRDRGRNNYGYTF
TGTGCCACCAGCAGAGATCGAGGGAGGAATAACTATGGCTACACCTTC
>TRBD1|TRBV6-6|.|TRBJ1-3
CASSRTGSSGNTIYF
TGTGCCAGCAGCCGGACAGGGAGCTCTGGAAACACCATATATTTT
>.|TRBV7-9|.|TRBJ1-2
CASSSITPGVEGYTF
TGTGCCAGCAGCTCCATCACCCCAGGGGTTGAGGGCTACACCTTC
>.|TRBV7-3|few|TRBJ1-6
CASSQGTAISSPLHF
TGTGCCAGCAGCCAAGGGACGGCTATATCTTCACCCCTCCACTTT
>TRBD1|TRBV5-4|.|TRBJ2-7
CASSRKTGNEQYF
TGTGCCAGCAGTCGCAAGACAGGGAACGAGCAGTACTTC
>TRBD2|TRBV6-2/TRBV6-3|.|TRBJ2-1
CASSSMGTNSYNEQFF
TGTGCCAGCAGTTCCATGGGGACTAACTCCTACAATGAGCAGTTCTTC
>TRBD1|TRBV5-1|.|TRBJ1-1
CASSVDRPNTEAFF
TGCGCCAGCAGCGTGGACAGGCCGAACACTGAAGCTTTCTTT
>.|TRBV12-5|.|TRBJ1-6
CASGLVSGVRAPLHF
TGTGCTAGTGGTTTGGTATCTGGGGTCCGGGCACCCCTCCACTTT
>TRBD2|TRBV12-5|.|TRBJ2-2
CASGLVSSGRAWTGELFF
TGTGCTAGTGGTTTGGTATCTAGCGGGAGGGCCTGGACCGGGGAGCTGTTTTTT
>TRBD1|TRBV10-3|.|TRBJ1-1
CAISEPGGRNTEAFF
TGTGCCATCAGTGAGCCAGGGGGAAGAAACACTGAAGCTTTCTTT
>.|TRBV6-2/TRBV6-3|.|TRBJ1-1
CASSYYPSTGSEAFF
TGTGCCAGCAGTTACTATCCCTCCACCGGGAGTGAAGCTTTCTTT
>TRBD2|TRBV10-3|once|TRBJ2-3
CAPGGTTEDTQYF
TGTGCCCCCGGAGGGACTACAGAAGATACGCAGTATTTT
>TRBD1|TRBV19|once|TRBJ1-2
CASRIGTGVNFNYGYTF
TGTGCCAGTAGGATTGGGACAGGGGTCAACTTTAACTATGGCTACACCTTC
>.|TRBV6-5|few|TRBJ2-1
CASSYASYNEQFF
TGTGCCAGCAGTTACGCCAGCTACAATGAGCAGTTCTTC
>.|TRBV7-8|once|TRBJ1-2
CASSRYSTGYTF
TGTGCCAGCAGCCGATACAGCACTGGCTACACCTTC
>.|TRBV13|.|TRBJ1-3
CASSLDTAGGNTIYF
TGTGCCAGCAGCTTAGATACCGCGGGGGGAAACACCATATATTTT
>.|TRBV2|.|TRBJ1-5
CASSEWGARSNQPQHF
TGTGCCAGCAGTGAATGGGGGGCGCGAAGCAATCAGCCCCAGCATTTT
>.|TRBV7-2|.|TRBJ2-3
CASSSLTDTDTQYF
TGTGCCAGCAGCTCCCTCACGGACACAGATACGCAGTATTTT
>TRBD1|TRBV5-6|.|TRBJ1-4
CASSGGQLLEKLFF
TGTGCCAGCAGCGGGGGACAGTTGCTAGAAAAACTGTTTTTT
>.|TRBV19|.|TRBJ2-3
CASGGGSSTDTQYF
TGTGCCAGTGGGGGTGGGTCTAGCACAGATACGCAGTATTTT
>.|TRBV30|once|TRBJ1-5
CAWTRISAKHNQPQHF
TGTGCCTGGACCCGAATCTCAGCAAAACACAATCAGCCCCAGCATTTT
>.|TRBV5-5|.|TRBJ1-2
CASSLEAPLPNYGYTF
TGTGCCAGCAGCTTGGAGGCCCCCCTCCCTAACTATGGCTACACCTTC
>TRBD1|TRBV19|.|TRBJ1-1
CASQTGARMNTEAFF
TGTGCCAGCCAAACAGGGGCCCGTATGAACACTGAAGCTTTCTTT
>.|TRBV18|.|TRBJ1-1
CASSPFEREERAFF
TGTGCCAGCTCTCCCTTTGAGAGGGAGGAAAGAGCTTTCTTT
>TRBD1|TRBV7-6|.|TRBJ2-7
CASSSTGGSYEQYF
TGTGCCAGCAGCTCCACAGGGGGCTCCTACGAGCAGTACTTC
>.|TRBV5-1|.|TRBJ2-3
CASSPGRTTDTQYF
TGCGCCAGCAGCCCAGGGAGAACGACAGATACGCAGTATTTT
>TRBD1|TRBV7-8|.|TRBJ1-1
CASSLGGGTGLTEAFF
TGTGCCAGCAGCTTAGGGGGGGGGACAGGGCTCACTGAAGCTTTCTTT
>TRBD1|TRBV5-6|.|TRBJ1-5
CASSLTGDSNQPQHF
TGTGCCAGCAGCTTGACAGGGGATAGCAATCAGCCCCAGCATTTT
>.|TRBV5-1|.|TRBJ2-4
CASSLNIAKNIQYF
TGCGCCAGCAGCTTGAACATAGCCAAAAACATTCAGTACTTC
>.|TRBV6-4|.|TRBJ2-3
CASSPEYRADTQYF
TGTGCCAGCAGTCCCGAATACAGGGCAGATACGCAGTATTTT
>TRBD1|TRBV11-2|.|TRBJ2-1
CASSLGQGASSYNEQFF
TGTGCCAGCAGCTTGGGTCAGGGGGCGAGCTCCTACAATGAGCAGTTCTTC